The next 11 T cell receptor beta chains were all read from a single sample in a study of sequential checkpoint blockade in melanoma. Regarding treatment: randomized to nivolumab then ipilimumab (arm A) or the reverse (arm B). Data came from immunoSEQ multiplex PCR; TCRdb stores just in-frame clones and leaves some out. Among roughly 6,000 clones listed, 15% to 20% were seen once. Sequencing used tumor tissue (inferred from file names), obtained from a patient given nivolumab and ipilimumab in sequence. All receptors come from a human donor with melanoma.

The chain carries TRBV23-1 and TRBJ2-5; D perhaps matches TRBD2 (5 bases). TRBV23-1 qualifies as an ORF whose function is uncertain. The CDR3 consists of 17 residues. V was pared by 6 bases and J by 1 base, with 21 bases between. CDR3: CASSQVAGGGGQETQYF. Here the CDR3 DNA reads TGCGCCAGCAGCCAAGTCGCGGGTGGTGGAGGCCAAGAGACCCAGTACTTC.

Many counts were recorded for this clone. For the CDR3, the DNA is TGTGCCAGCAGCCCAGGGGGAACCTACAATGAGCAGTTCTTC. Its protein is CASSPGGTYNEQFF. The rearrangement uses TRBV11-3 and TRBJ2-1, with 7 bases matching TRBD1. J lost 2 bases, V lost 5 bases, and 3 bases had no gene match. The germline V gene has CDR1 SGHNT and CDR2 YENEEA. The CDR3 contains 14 residues.

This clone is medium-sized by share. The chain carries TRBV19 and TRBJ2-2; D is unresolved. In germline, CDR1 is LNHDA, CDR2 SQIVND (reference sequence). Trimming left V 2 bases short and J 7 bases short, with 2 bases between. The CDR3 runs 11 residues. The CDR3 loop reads CASSINGELFF. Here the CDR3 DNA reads TGTGCCAGTAGTATAAACGGGGAGCTGTTTTTT. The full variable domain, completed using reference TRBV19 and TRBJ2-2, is DGGITQSPKYLFRKEGQNVTLSCEQNLNHDAMYWYRQDPGQGLRLIYYSQIVNDFQKGDIAEGYSVSREKKESFPLTVTSAQKNPTAFYLCASSINGELFFGEGSRLTVL.

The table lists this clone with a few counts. CDR3 nucleotides: TGTGCCAGCAGCTTAGAGTATGCCACCGGGGAGCTGTTTTTT. Translated, it gives CASSLEYATGELFF. The chain employs TRBV11-3 and TRBJ2-2, with no clear D. Deletions cut 0 bases from V and 4 bases from J, with 6 bases between. In germline, CDR1 is SGHNT, CDR2 YENEEA. The CDR3 sequence is 14 residues long.

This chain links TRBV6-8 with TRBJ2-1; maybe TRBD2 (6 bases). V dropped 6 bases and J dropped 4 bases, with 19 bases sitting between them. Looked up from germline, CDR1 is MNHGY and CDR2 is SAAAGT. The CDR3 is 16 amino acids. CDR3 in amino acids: CASRPLGEVTYNEQFF. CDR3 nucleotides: TGTGCCAGCAGACCCCTCGGGGAGGTGACATACAATGAGCAGTTCTTC.

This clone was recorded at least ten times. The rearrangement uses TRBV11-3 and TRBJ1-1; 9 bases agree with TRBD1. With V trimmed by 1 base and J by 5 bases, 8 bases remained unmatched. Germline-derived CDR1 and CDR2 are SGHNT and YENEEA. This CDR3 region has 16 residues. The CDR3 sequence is CASSLVAGQGRTEAFF. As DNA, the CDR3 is TGTGCCAGCAGCTTAGTGGCGGGACAGGGAAGAACTGAAGCTTTCTTT.

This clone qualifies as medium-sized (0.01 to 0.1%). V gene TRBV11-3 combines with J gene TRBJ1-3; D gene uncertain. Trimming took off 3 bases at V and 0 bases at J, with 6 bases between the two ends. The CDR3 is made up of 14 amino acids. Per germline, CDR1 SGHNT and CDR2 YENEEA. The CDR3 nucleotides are TGTGCCAGCAGCTTTCCCGGCTCTGGAAACACCATATATTTT. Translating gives CASSFPGSGNTIYF.

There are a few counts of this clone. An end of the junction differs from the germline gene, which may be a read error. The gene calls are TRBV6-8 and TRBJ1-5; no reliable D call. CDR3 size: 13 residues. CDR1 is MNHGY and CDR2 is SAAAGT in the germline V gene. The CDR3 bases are TGTGCCAGCAGTTACTCGAGCAAAGCCACCGAGTATTTT. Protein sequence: CASSYSSKATEYF.

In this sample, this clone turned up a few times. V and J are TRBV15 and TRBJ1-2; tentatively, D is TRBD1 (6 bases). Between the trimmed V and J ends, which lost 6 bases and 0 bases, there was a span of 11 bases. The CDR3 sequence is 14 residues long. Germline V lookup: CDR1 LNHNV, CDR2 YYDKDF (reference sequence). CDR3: CATRGGGTNYGYTF. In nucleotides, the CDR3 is TGTGCCACCAGAGGAGGGGGAACTAACTATGGCTACACCTTC.

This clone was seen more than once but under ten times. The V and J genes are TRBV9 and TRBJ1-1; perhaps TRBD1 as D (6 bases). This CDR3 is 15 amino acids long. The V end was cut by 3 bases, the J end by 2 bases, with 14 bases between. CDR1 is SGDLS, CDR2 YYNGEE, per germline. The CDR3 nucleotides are TGTGCCAGCAGCGGACCTTGGGACACTAACACTGAAGCTTTCTTT. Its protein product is CASSGPWDTNTEAFF.

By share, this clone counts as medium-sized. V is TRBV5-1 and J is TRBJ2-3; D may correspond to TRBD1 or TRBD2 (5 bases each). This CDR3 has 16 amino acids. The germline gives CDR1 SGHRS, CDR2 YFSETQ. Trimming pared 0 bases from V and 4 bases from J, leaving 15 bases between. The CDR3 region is CASSLGLQLGADTQYF. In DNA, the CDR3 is TGCGCCAGCAGCTTGGGCCTCCAACTAGGGGCAGATACGCAGTATTTT.